This T cell receptor beta chain was observed in a study of shared clonotypes between healthy human individuals. The V gene's germline CDR1 is SGHRS and CDR2 YFSETQ. This CDR3 is 17 amino acids long. Trimming stripped 3 bases from V and 0 bases from J, with 16 bases between. Measured with immunoSEQ multiplex PCR; TCRdb has only the in-frame clones, and not every one. The sample has 550,000 to 800,000 clones, approximately 79% seen once. The TCR comes from a woman aged 25 to 39 in good health. The sample comprised memory CD4+ T cells sorted from blood. The subset is: CD45RA-negative fraction. V gene TRBV5-1 combines with J gene TRBJ1-3; D not certain. Here the CDR3 DNA reads TGCGCCAGCAGCTCACAACCTGGGGTAACCTCTGGAAACACCATATATTTT. It specifies CASSSQPGVTSGNTIYF.